The subject of this entry is one T cell receptor beta chain. Antigen specificity is unknown. The data belong to a study of neoadjuvant nivolumab and ipilimumab in lung cancer. The overall study: The combination arm added day-1 ipilimumab 1 mg/kg to nivolumab 3 mg/kg on days 1, 15, 29. The study, taken as a whole, reports: TCR richness and clonality were higher in tumors than adjacent uninvolved lung. From pretherapy to surgery, tumor richness and clonality rose with dual therapy. Pretherapy blood TCR richness correlated positively with resected tumor richness.

Libraries were prepared by immunoSEQ multiplex PCR; TCRdb keeps only in-frame clonotypes and omits some of them. Among 6,500 to 9,000 clones listed, 70% to 80% were seen once. V lost 0 bases and J 4 bases, leaving 13 bases between the germline ends. This CDR3 contains 16 residues. Germline V CDR1 and CDR2: SGHNT, YYREEE (reference sequence). The material sequenced was adjacent normal lung tissue, taken after neoadjuvant nivolumab, alone or with ipilimumab, at or shortly before surgery. The rearrangement uses TRBV5-4 and TRBJ1-4; D is uncertain. The receptor was isolated from an adult with non-small cell lung cancer. The DNA for the CDR3 is TGTGCCAGCAGCTTGGCCCCCGCCCAGCGTAATGAAAAACTGTTTTTT. As protein: CASSLAPAQRNEKLFF.